The 25 T cell receptor beta chains given below trace back to one sample, sequenced in a study of Graves' ophthalmopathy and Graves' hyperthyroidism. Investigators amplified TCR beta CDR3 regions from RNA transcripts. HTBI primers were used in a first-round RT-PCR, which preceded a second-round multiplex PCR. From the multiplex PCR reads, TCRdb called clonotypes with MiXCR, one entry per CDR3 protein. The sample yields about 1.1 million distinct CDR3 sequences, approximately 35% seen once. The sequenced material came from peripheral blood or thyroid tissue (not recorded which). These receptors were collected from an adult man with Graves' hyperthyroidism.

A remark on this clonotype: It may be a read error: a sequence one base away is much more abundant. The chain couples TRBV11-2 to TRBJ1-6; D is unresolved. The CDR3 sequence is 16 residues long. Germline CDR1 and CDR2: SGHAT and FQNNGV. CDR3 in DNA: TGTGCCAGCAGCCCAAGAGCGAGCTCCTATAATTCACCCCTCCGCTTT. It translates to CASSPRASSYNSPLRF. Combining the CDR3 with reference TRBV11-2 and TRBJ1-6 gives the whole variable domain EAGVAQSPRYKIIEKRQSVAFWCNPISGHATLYWYQQILGQGPKLLIQFQNNGVVDDSQLPKDRFSAERLKGVDSTLKIQPAKLEDSAVYLCASSPRASSYNSPLRFGNGTRLTVT.

The genes are TRBV12-3 or TRBV12-4 and TRBJ1-5; tentative D call: TRBD1 (5 bases). CDR3 length: 17 residues. The V end was cut by 6 bases, the J end by 11 bases, with 29 bases between. This CDR3 reads CASSSTEAGLAKETQHF. CDR3 in DNA: TGTGCCAGCAGCTCCACCGAGGCGGGACTAGCGAAAGAGACCCAGCATTTT.

Here the CDR3 DNA reads TGCAGTGCAGGACTGCTGTATAATTCACCCCTCCACTTT. This codes for CSAGLLYNSPLHF. The genes are TRBV20-1 and TRBJ1-6; D gene unclear. Trimming removed 6 bases at V and 4 bases at J, with 10 bases between. Germline V gene lookup returns CDR1 DFQATT and CDR2 SNEGSKA (reference sequence). The CDR3 is made up of 13 amino acids.

This clonotype occurred many times. The chain combines TRBV5-1 with TRBJ2-2, with TRBD2 as a possible D gene (7 bases). Trimming removed 4 bases at V and 4 bases at J, with 17 bases between. CDR1 is SGHRS, CDR2 YFSETQ, per germline. CDR3 length: 16 residues. CDR3 coding DNA: TGCGCCAGCAGCCTACTCCTAGCGGACAGCACCGGGGAGCTGTTTTTT. This translates into CASSLLLADSTGELFF.

The genes are TRBV12-3 or TRBV12-4 and TRBJ1-2, with D maybe TRBD1 (6 bases). The CDR3 spans 15 residues. V lost 2 bases to trimming and J lost 8 bases, with 18 bases between them. The CDR3: CASSLSLQGKDGYTF. The CDR3 DNA follows: TGTGCCAGCAGTTTATCATTGCAGGGGAAGGACGGCTACACCTTC.

This chain uses TRBV10-3 with TRBJ2-7; D remains ambiguous. Germline V gene lookup returns CDR1 ENHRY and CDR2 SYGVKD. The CDR3 is 15 residues long. With 3 bases removed from V and 9 bases from J, the gap between germline ends came to 21 bases. The CDR3 sequence is CAISDETDSYERQYF. CDR3 sequence (DNA): TGTGCCATCAGTGATGAAACAGACTCCTACGAGCGGCAGTACTTC.

This clonotype occurred many times. The V call is TRBV10-3, the J call TRBJ1-5; no definite D call. Germline values: CDR1 ENHRY, CDR2 SYGVKD. The CDR3 extends over 13 amino acids. Trimming shortened V by 3 bases and J by 3 bases, and 6 bases separated the two germline ends. The CDR3 DNA reads as TGTGCCATCAGTGACAGGAACAATCAGCCCCAGCATTTT. It codes for CAISDRNNQPQHF.

The chain joins TRBV11-1 to TRBJ1-2; D is ambiguous. Germline V gene lookup returns CDR1 SGHAT and CDR2 FQDESV (reference sequence). The V gene lost 1 base and the J gene lost 3 bases, with 9 bases spanning the gap. This CDR3 is 14 amino acids long. In DNA form, the CDR3 reads TGTGCCAGCAGCTTAGTGTTTGGGGACTATGGCTACACCTTC. It is translated as CASSLVFGDYGYTF.

The chain recombines TRBV12-5 with TRBJ2-7; TRBD2 agrees at 11 bases. The length of the CDR3 is 15 residues. V gave up 5 bases and J gave up 0 bases; unmatched junction bases: 3. Germline lookup yields CDR1 LGHNT and CDR2 FRNRAP. In nucleotides, the CDR3 is TGTGCTAGTGGTCTAGGACTAGCGGGCTCCTACGAGCAGTACTTC. Translation: CASGLGLAGSYEQYF.

Worth noting for this clonotype: The germline gene is not matched at one end of the junction; a read error may be the cause. The genes are TRBV5-1 and TRBJ1-1; D unclear. Germline values: CDR1 SGHRS, CDR2 YFSETQ. This CDR3 has 13 residues. The CDR3 region has the DNA TGCGCCAGCAGCTTACCGACGGGCACTGGAGCTTTCTTC. It is translated as CASSLPTGTGAFF. Looking up the rest from reference TRBV5-1 and TRBJ1-1 gives the full variable domain: KAGVTQTPRYLIKTRGQQVTLSCSPISGHRSVSWYQQTPGQGLQFLFEYFSETQRNKGNFPGRFSGRQFSNSRSEMNVSTLELGDSALYLCASSLPTGTGAFFGQGTRLTVV.

The J gene is TRBJ1-5, the V gene TRBV12-3 or TRBV12-4, with unresolved D. V was pared by 4 bases and J by 6 bases, with 10 bases between. This CDR3 region has 13 residues. The CDR3 sequence: CASSSKLSQPQHF. CDR3 nucleotide sequence: TGTGCCAGCAGTTCCAAGCTCTCTCAGCCCCAGCATTTT.

As to this clonotype: Compared with germline, one end of the junction differs, possibly owing to a read error. The chain employs TRBV5-1 and TRBJ2-7; D ambiguous. There are 12 residues in the CDR3. Germline CDR1 is SGHRS and CDR2 is YFSETQ. DNA of the CDR3: TGCGCCAGCAGCTCGGAGCGTGAGGAGCTGTACTTC. Protein product: CASSSEREELYF.

On this clonotype: This could be a read error, since a much larger clone is one nucleotide away. The chain is built from TRBV7-9 and TRBJ2-7, with D perhaps matching TRBD1 (8 bases). CDR1 SEHNR and CDR2 FQNEAQ come from the germline V gene (reference sequence). This CDR3 region has 15 residues. Trimming removed 8 bases at V and 2 bases at J, with 19 bases between. As DNA, the CDR3 is TGTGCCAGCCAACGGGAGGACAGGGTCCCCTACGAGCAGTACTTC. Amino acids: CASQREDRVPYEQYF.

This sequence joins TRBV10-3 and TRBJ1-3, with D possibly TRBD1 on 5 matching bases. Looked up from germline, CDR1 is ENHRY and CDR2 is SYGVKD. Trimming took off 10 bases at V and 0 bases at J, with 19 bases between the two ends. CDR3 length: 16 residues. The CDR3 loop is CASELDSGSSGNTIYF. The DNA for the CDR3 is TGTGCCAGTGAACTTGACAGTGGCTCCTCTGGAAACACCATATATTTT.

The sample holds a few counts of this clonotype. The chain is built from TRBV20-1 and TRBJ2-2, with D maybe TRBD2 (5 bases). The germline V gene has CDR1 DFQATT and CDR2 SNEGSKA (reference sequence). This CDR3 spans 12 amino acids. Trimming took off 3 bases at V and 8 bases at J, with 10 bases between the two ends. The CDR3: CSARAGGGELFF. CDR3 bases: TGCAGTGCTAGGGCCGGAGGTGGGGAGCTGTTTTTT.

This clonotype was counted at least ten times. This rearrangement joins TRBV6-5 to TRBJ1-5, with D uncertain. Per germline, CDR1 MNHEY and CDR2 SVGAGI. V lost 6 bases, J lost 1 base, and 7 bases lay in between. The length of the CDR3 is 13 residues. As DNA, the CDR3 is TGTGCCAGCAGCGACAAAAGCAATCAGCCCCAGCATTTT. Its translation: CASSDKSNQPQHF.

The rearrangement joins TRBV19 to TRBJ1-4; TRBD1 aligns across 8 bases. This CDR3 spans 17 amino acids. Trimming took 3 bases from V and 0 from J; bases not matched to a gene: 6. Germline values: CDR1 LNHDA, CDR2 SQIVND (reference sequence). The chain's CDR3 is CASSIDRGGATNEKLFF. The CDR3 DNA reads TGTGCCAGTAGTATCGACAGGGGTGGTGCAACTAATGAAAAACTGTTTTTT.

J is TRBJ1-6 and V is TRBV15; TRBD1 aligns across 10 bases. Germline trimming cut 3 bases from V and 10 bases from J; bases unmatched to any gene: 15. Germline V gene data show CDR1 as LNHNV and CDR2 as YYDKDF (reference sequence). The CDR3 length is 18 residues. The CDR3 loop is CATSSFPRGTGVESPLHF. As DNA, the CDR3 is TGTGCCACCAGCAGCTTCCCCCGCGGGACAGGGGTGGAATCACCCCTCCACTTT.

This clonotype was seen ten or more times. V is TRBV27 and J is TRBJ2-5, with 7 bases that match TRBD1. Germline values: CDR1 MNHEY, CDR2 SMNVEV (reference sequence). The CDR3 loop spans 14 amino acids. V shed 2 bases and J 7 bases; nucleotides not matched to a gene: 7. The CDR3 spells CASSLGTAPGTQYF. The CDR3 DNA is TGTGCCAGCAGTTTAGGGACAGCTCCCGGGACCCAGTACTTC.

This clonotype came up a few times. The CDR3 nucleotides read TGCAGTGCTAGAGTCGATCCCGGAGGGCGTGGGGAGCTGTTTTTT. Translation: CSARVDPGGRGELFF. V and J are TRBV20-1 and TRBJ2-2; possibly TRBD2 for D (6 bases). The CDR3 runs to 15 residues. V shed 1 base and J shed 8 bases, with 17 bases lying between them. Germline V gene lookup returns CDR1 DFQATT and CDR2 SNEGSKA (reference sequence).

A few counts support this clonotype. The genes are TRBV12-3 or TRBV12-4 and TRBJ1-2; tentative D call: TRBD1 (5 bases). Trimming removed 5 bases at V and 8 bases at J, with 18 bases between. The CDR3 is 14 amino acids. The CDR3 protein is CASSPGAGGIGYTF. The CDR3 bases are TGTGCCAGCAGTCCTGGGGCAGGAGGCATAGGCTACACCTTC.

This chain links TRBV2 with TRBJ1-2; 9 positions agree with TRBD1. Germline CDR1 reads SNHLY; CDR2 reads FYNNEI. J lost 4 bases, V lost 9 bases, and 9 bases had no gene match. This CDR3 region has 14 residues. The CDR3 protein is CARRRQGVLYGYTF. The CDR3 region has the DNA TGTGCCAGACGAAGACAGGGGGTTCTCTATGGCTACACCTTC.

The chain combines TRBV6-5 with TRBJ2-7, with D unclear. The CDR3 loop spans 15 amino acids. CDR1 MNHEY and CDR2 SVGAGI come from the germline V gene. Trimming took 1 base from V and 0 from J, leaving 10 bases between them. CDR3 residues: CASSYFGGSSYEQYF. CDR3 sequence (DNA): TGTGCCAGCAGTTACTTCGGTGGAAGCTCCTACGAGCAGTACTTC.

This clonotype has only a few counts. Being one base from a much bigger clone, this may be a read error. The rearrangement uses TRBV7-9 and TRBJ1-1; D gene unclear. V was shortened by 0 bases and J by 9 bases, with 8 bases between the two germline ends. Germline CDR1 reads SEHNR; CDR2 reads FQNEAQ (reference sequence). The CDR3 totals 12 residues. CDR3 protein: CASSLAGRKAFF. CDR3 nucleotide sequence: TGTGCCAGCAGCTTAGCAGGGCGAAAAGCTTTCTTT.

This clonotype has ten or more counts. The J gene is TRBJ1-6, the V gene TRBV12-3 or TRBV12-4, with a weak D call TRBD1 (5 bases). V gave up 2 bases and J gave up 11 bases, with 10 bases separating them. The CDR3 spans 13 residues. CDR3 DNA: TGTGCCAGCAGTTTATCCAGGGTAACACCCCTCCACTTT. It encodes CASSLSRVTPLHF.